This T cell receptor beta chain was observed in a study of cytomegalovirus exposure and HLA in healthy donors. Germline V gene data show CDR1 as SNHLY and CDR2 as FYNNEI. V gave up 6 bases and J gave up 2 bases, with 10 bases separating them. The CDR3 is 14 amino acids. PCR employed 60 Vbeta and 13 Jbeta primers. Assay used: immunoSEQ multiplex PCR; TCRdb lists only in-frame clones, some missing. Of 200,000 to 250,000 clones in the sample, over 70% were seen once. V gene TRBV2 combines with J gene TRBJ2-2, with D uncertain. The receptor was derived from a woman aged 60 to 75 in good health and CMV-seropositive. The sample was PBMCs. DNA of the CDR3: TGTGCCAGCAGAACCACAGAAAACACCGGGGAGCTGTTTTTT. Protein: CASRTTENTGELFF. Looking up the rest from reference TRBV2 and TRBJ2-2 gives the full variable domain: EPEVTQTPSHQVTQMGQEVILRCVPISNHLYFYWYRQILGQKVEFLVSFYNNEISEKSEIFDDQFSVERPDGSNFTLKIRSTKLEDSAMYFCASRTTENTGELFFGEGSRLTVL.